Shown below are 31 T cell receptor beta chains from a single sample sequenced in a study of blood T cell repertoires in COVID-19. The protocol was immunoSEQ multiplex PCR, while the TCRdb copy is restricted to in-frame clones and leaves out a portion. The sample includes tens of thousands of clones, 84% seen only once; the top ten take roughly 9.8%. Sample: peripheral blood. The receptors originated from a man older than 75 with active COVID-19.

The chain combines TRBV3-1 (or the pseudogene TRBV3-2) with TRBJ2-7; D gene ambiguous. Germline loops: CDR1 LGHDT, CDR2 YNNKEL (reference sequence). V lost 4 bases, J lost 0 bases, and 10 bases lay in between. This CDR3 contains 14 residues. The CDR3 region is CASSPETLSYEQYF. CDR3 sequence (DNA): TGTGCCAGCAGCCCCGAGACACTCTCCTACGAGCAGTACTTC.

The rearrangement uses TRBV3-1 (or the pseudogene TRBV3-2) and TRBJ2-1; weak D call: TRBD2 (5 bases). Per germline, CDR1 LGHDT and CDR2 YNNKEL (reference sequence). CDR3 length: 11 amino acids. V shed 2 bases and J shed 11 bases, with 7 bases lying between them. DNA for the CDR3: TGTGCCAGCAGCCAACGAGGGCAGCAGTTCTTC. Residues: CASSQRGQQFF.

CDR3 residues: CASSLGSGSSYNEQFF. Written as DNA, the CDR3 is TGTGCCAGCAGCTTAGGAAGCGGGAGCTCCTACAATGAGCAGTTCTTC. The rearrangement links TRBV13 to TRBJ2-1; 8 nucleotides line up with TRBD2. The length of the CDR3 is 16 residues. Trimming removed 0 bases from V and 0 bases from J; junction bases left unmatched: 1. Germline assignment: CDR1 PRHDT and CDR2 FYEKMQ (reference sequence). The full variable domain, its missing parts supplied by reference TRBV13 and TRBJ2-1, is AAGVIQSPRHLIKEKRETATLKCYPIPRHDTVYWYQQGPGQDPQFLISFYEKMQSDKGSIPDRFSAQQFSDYHSELNMSSLELGDSALYFCASSLGSGSSYNEQFFGPGTRLTVL.

The V and J genes are TRBV2 and TRBJ2-7; no clear D. CDR3 length: 13 amino acids. The germline V gene encodes CDR1 SNHLY and CDR2 FYNNEI. V was trimmed by 1 base and J by 1 base, leaving 5 bases between them. The CDR3 region has the DNA TGTGCCAGCAGTGAAGTCTCTTCCTACGAGCAGTACTTC. As protein: CASSEVSSYEQYF.

This clone was picked up a small number of times. The chain combines TRBV12-5 with TRBJ1-1; TRBD1 matches at 7 bases. J gave up 4 bases and V 5 bases, and 7 bases lay outside the gene matches. Germline V lookup: CDR1 LGHNT, CDR2 FRNRAP. The CDR3 totals 14 residues. CDR3 bases: TGTGCTAGTGGTGGAGACAGGGCTCGCACTGAAGCTTTCTTT. This gives the protein CASGGDRARTEAFF. Complete variable domain (other parts from reference TRBV12-5 and TRBJ1-1): DARVTQTPRHKVTEMGQEVTMRCQPILGHNTVFWYRQTMMQGLELLAYFRNRAPLDDSGMPKDRFSAEMPDATLATLKIQPSEPRDSAVYFCASGGDRARTEAFFGQGTRLTVV.

The chain recombines TRBV19 with TRBJ2-3, with 8 bases aligning to TRBD2. With V trimmed by 4 bases and J by 3 bases, 3 bases remained unmatched. The germline gives CDR1 LNHDA, CDR2 SQIVND (reference sequence). The CDR3 covers 14 residues. CDR3 nucleotides: TGTGCCAGTAGTAAGACGGGGGGGACAGATACGCAGTATTTT. Encoded protein: CASSKTGGTDTQYF.

The chain couples TRBV30 to TRBJ2-7, with TRBD1 matching over 8 bases. CDR1 and CDR2 (germline): GTSNPN, SVGIG (reference sequence). V dropped 1 base and J dropped 5; count of bases not matched to a gene: 7. The CDR3 is 14 amino acids. CDR3 sequence: CAWSALRTGNEQYF. The CDR3 DNA is TGTGCCTGGAGTGCCCTAAGGACAGGGAACGAGCAGTACTTC.

The J gene is TRBJ1-4, the V gene TRBV10-3; 8 positions match TRBD1. The CDR3 is 14 amino acids. Trimming removed 3 bases from V and 7 bases from J; junction bases left unmatched: 4. Germline assignment: CDR1 ENHRY and CDR2 SYGVKD. The DNA of the CDR3 is TGTGCCATCAGTGAAAGGGGACAGGCTGAAAAACTGTTTTTT. Translation gives CAISERGQAEKLFF.

The chain is built from TRBV9 and TRBJ2-2; TRBD2 matches 9 bases. Germline assignment: CDR1 SGDLS and CDR2 YYNGEE. V gave up 7 bases and J gave up 4 bases; unmatched junction bases: 2. This CDR3 is 13 amino acids long. The chain's CDR3 is CASAGGGTGELFF. Written as DNA, the CDR3 is TGTGCCAGCGCGGGAGGGGGCACCGGGGAGCTGTTTTTT.

The CDR3 bases are TGTGCCAGCAGTGAATATTCCCGGGGCACAGATACGCAGTATTTT. Translated: CASSEYSRGTDTQYF. The chain couples TRBV6-1 to TRBJ2-3, with D hard to call. The CDR3 contains 15 residues. The germline V gene has CDR1 MNHNS and CDR2 SASEGT. The V end was cut by 2 bases, the J end by 1 base, with 10 bases between.

The chain links TRBV5-1 to TRBJ2-7; 11 bases are a match to TRBD1. The CDR3 sequence is 15 residues long. Unmatched junction bases numbered 9, after V lost 4 bases and J lost 6 bases. Germline V lookup: CDR1 SGHRS, CDR2 YFSETQ. CDR3 amino acids: CASSTRTGGPGEQYF. In nucleotides, the CDR3 is TGCGCCAGCAGCACCCGGACAGGGGGCCCGGGCGAGCAGTACTTC.

This chain joins TRBV19 and TRBJ2-3; perhaps TRBD2 as D (6 bases). The length of the CDR3 is 15 residues. The V and J ends lost 6 bases and 0 bases respectively, with 13 bases between them. CDR1 is LNHDA and CDR2 is SQIVND in the germline V gene (reference sequence). This chain's CDR3 is CASRTVGGSTDTQYF. The CDR3, as DNA: TGTGCCAGTAGAACCGTCGGGGGAAGCACAGATACGCAGTATTTT. Together with reference TRBV19 and TRBJ2-3, the CDR3 gives the full variable domain: DGGITQSPKYLFRKEGQNVTLSCEQNLNHDAMYWYRQDPGQGLRLIYYSQIVNDFQKGDIAEGYSVSREKKESFPLTVTSAQKNPTAFYLCASRTVGGSTDTQYFGPGTRLTVL.

The genes are TRBV6-2 or TRBV6-3 and TRBJ1-2, with a possible D match to TRBD1 (6 bases). V was clipped by 2 bases and J by 5 bases, with 12 bases between them. There are 14 residues in the CDR3. From germline, CDR1 is MNHEY and CDR2 SVGEGT. This chain's CDR3 is CASSYGDRPYGYTF. As DNA, the CDR3 is TGTGCCAGCAGTTACGGCGACAGGCCGTATGGCTACACCTTC.

This chain joins TRBV5-1 and TRBJ2-3; TRBD2 agrees at 14 bases. Per germline, CDR1 SGHRS and CDR2 YFSETQ. The CDR3 is made up of 17 amino acids. Losses at the gene ends were 5 bases for V and 6 bases for J; bases not matched to a gene: 11. The CDR3 reads CASRRGTSGGRSDTQYF. In DNA form, the CDR3 reads TGCGCCAGCAGACGAGGGACTAGCGGGGGACGTTCGGATACGCAGTATTTT.

The chain combines TRBV19 with TRBJ2-1; 7 bases are shared with TRBD1. Germline V gene sequence: CDR1 LNHDA, CDR2 SQIVND (reference sequence). The CDR3 is 16 amino acids. Trimming at V came to 5 bases and at J to 4 bases, leaving 11 bases not matched to a gene. The DNA for the CDR3 is TGTGCCAGTAGTGTCGGACAGGTTTTGGGGTACAATGAGCAGTTCTTC. Protein sequence: CASSVGQVLGYNEQFF.

V is TRBV7-9 and J is TRBJ1-2; D remains unclear. This CDR3 has 14 residues. Germline V gene lookup returns CDR1 SEHNR and CDR2 FQNEAQ (reference sequence). V was cut by 4 bases and J by 8 bases, with 17 bases left in between. CDR3: CASSYTGSEGGYTF. The CDR3 nucleotides read TGTGCCAGCAGCTACACCGGGAGCGAGGGCGGCTACACCTTC.

The chain combines TRBV4-2 with TRBJ2-5, with D possibly matching TRBD1 (5 bases). CDR3 length: 13 residues. The germline V and J ends were trimmed by 1 base and 5 bases, with 8 bases remaining between them. The V gene's germline CDR1 is LGHNA and CDR2 YNFKEQ. For the CDR3, the DNA is TGTGCCAGCAGCCAAGGGGGCCGGGAGACCCAGTACTTC. It is translated as CASSQGGRETQYF.

The chain uses TRBV3-1 (or the pseudogene TRBV3-2) and TRBJ1-1; D perhaps matches TRBD1 (5 bases). The CDR3 spans 16 residues. Trimming left V 6 bases short and J 2 bases short, with 19 bases between. The germline gives CDR1 LGHDT, CDR2 YNNKEL (reference sequence). For the CDR3, the DNA is TGTGCCAGCAGTAAAATTCCTACAGGAGCCAACACTGAAGCTTTCTTT. Amino acid sequence: CASSKIPTGANTEAFF.

This rearrangement joins TRBV30 to TRBJ2-2, with 7 bases fitting TRBD1. V lost 0 bases to trimming and J lost 6 bases; unmatched junction nucleotides: 10. Germline V gene lookup returns CDR1 GTSNPN and CDR2 SVGIG (reference sequence). CDR3 length: 16 amino acids. The CDR3 DNA sequence: TGTGCCTGGAGTGTAAGGGACAGAGGGTTGGCCGGGGAGCTGTTTTTT. This sequence encodes CAWSVRDRGLAGELFF.

The chain employs TRBV2 and TRBJ1-2; D is undetermined. V shed 1 base and J shed 4 bases, with 10 bases lying between them. In germline, CDR1 is SNHLY, CDR2 FYNNEI. CDR3 length: 14 residues. The CDR3 coding sequence is TGTGCCAGCAGTGAAGAAGGGAGCCGCTATGGCTACACCTTC. Amino acids: CASSEEGSRYGYTF.

The chain combines TRBV7-8 with TRBJ1-2; D unclear. V was clipped by 2 bases and J by 1 base, with 20 bases between them. CDR1 is SGHVS and CDR2 is FQNEAQ in the germline V gene. The CDR3 consists of 18 residues. The CDR3 reads CASSLSARPSGLNYGYTF. As DNA, the CDR3 is TGTGCCAGCAGCTTATCCGCCAGGCCAAGCGGCCTTAACTATGGCTACACCTTC.

V gene TRBV19 combines with J gene TRBJ1-2; D is undetermined. Germline assignment: CDR1 LNHDA and CDR2 SQIVND (reference sequence). This CDR3 is 13 amino acids long. The V and J ends lost 1 base and 5 bases respectively, with 8 bases between them. The CDR3 reads CASSIGSVYGYTF. The CDR3 DNA sequence: TGTGCCAGTAGTATAGGTTCGGTTTATGGCTACACCTTC.

The chain links TRBV3-1 (or the pseudogene TRBV3-2) to TRBJ1-2, with D maybe TRBD1 (5 bases). CDR3 size: 12 residues. Trimming stripped 3 bases from V and 6 bases from J, with 8 bases between. Per germline, CDR1 LGHDT and CDR2 YNNKEL (reference sequence). The CDR3 DNA sequence: TGTGCCAGCAGCCATGCGGGGGATGGCTACACCTTC. It translates to CASSHAGDGYTF.

This clone came up once. V is TRBV25-1 and J is TRBJ2-7; the match to TRBD1 covers 10 bases. The V segment lost 4 bases and the J segment 3 bases; nucleotides outside the gene matches: 3. The CDR3 runs to 14 residues. In germline, CDR1 is MGHDK, CDR2 SYGVNS. The CDR3 nucleotides are TGTGCCAGCAGTGTCCGGGACAGGGGCTACGAGCAGTACTTC. Protein product: CASSVRDRGYEQYF.

This chain connects TRBV5-6 to TRBJ2-1; TRBD2 matches at 15 bases. V was clipped by 4 bases and J by 10 bases; unmatched bases: 6. Germline CDR1 SGHDT, CDR2 YYEEEE. The CDR3 sequence is 15 residues long. The CDR3 loop is CASSPGTSGGLEQFF. In nucleotides, the CDR3 is TGTGCCAGCAGCCCCGGGACTAGCGGGGGGTTGGAGCAGTTCTTC.

V usage is TRBV4-1 and J usage is TRBJ1-4; TRBD1 aligns across 7 bases. CDR3 length equals 18 residues. CDR1 and CDR2 from the germline V gene are MGHRA and YSYEKL. Trimming removed 2 bases from V and 8 bases from J; junction bases left unmatched: 17. In DNA form, the CDR3 reads TGCGCCAGCAGCCAAAATGCCTATTTCAGGGGGGCCTGGGAAAAACTGTTTTTT. Its protein is CASSQNAYFRGAWEKLFF.

The V and J genes are TRBV10-1 and TRBJ2-3; 11 bases line up with TRBD2. Germline-derived CDR1 and CDR2 are WNHNN and SYGVQD (reference sequence). This CDR3 has 17 amino acids. Trimming removed 0 bases from V and 0 bases from J; junction bases left unmatched: 2. CDR3 sequence reads: CASSESGTSGSTDTQYF. CDR3 nucleotides: TGCGCCAGCAGTGAGTCCGGGACTAGCGGTAGCACAGATACGCAGTATTTT.

The chain employs TRBV30 and TRBJ2-5, with D possibly TRBD1 on 5 matching bases. The ends were cut back, 3 bases at V and 3 bases at J, with 5 bases in the middle. CDR1 is GTSNPN and CDR2 is SVGIG in the germline V gene (reference sequence). The CDR3 sequence is 11 residues long. The CDR3 DNA sequence: TGTGCCTGGAGCAGGGAAGAGACCCAGTACTTC. This sequence encodes CAWSREETQYF.

The V call is TRBV6-6, the J call TRBJ2-7, with 7 bases matching TRBD2. This CDR3 contains 13 residues. The V gene end was trimmed by 5 bases and the J gene end by 6 bases; junction bases not matched to a gene: 7. Per the germline V gene, CDR1 is MNHNY and CDR2 is SVGAGI (reference sequence). The CDR3, as DNA: TGTGCCAGCAGTGCAAGCGGGGCTCGCGAGCAGTACTTC. It translates to CASSASGAREQYF.

The V gene is TRBV3-1 (or the pseudogene TRBV3-2), the J gene TRBJ1-6, with TRBD1 as a possible D gene (5 bases). The CDR3 loop spans 14 amino acids. Trimming left V 3 bases short and J 10 bases short, with 13 bases between. Germline V gives CDR1 LGHDT, CDR2 YNNKEL (reference sequence). CDR3 in amino acids: CASSHTDSSSPLHF. As DNA, the CDR3 is TGTGCCAGCAGCCACACCGACAGTTCCTCACCCCTCCACTTT.

This clone was seen once. This chain joins TRBV5-1 and TRBJ1-4, with 9 bases fitting TRBD1. J gave up 7 bases and V 4 bases, and 11 bases lay outside the gene matches. The CDR3 consists of 16 residues. Looked up from germline, CDR1 is SGHRS and CDR2 is YFSETQ. In DNA form, the CDR3 reads TGCGCCAGCAGCGTGGGAACCGGGACAGGGCGTGAAAAACTGTTTTTT. It specifies CASSVGTGTGREKLFF.